This TCR beta chain was found in a study of molecular identifiers for immune sequencing clone quantification. General observations from the study: Spiked Jurkat TCR RNA from one cell was reportedly detectable among some 1 million naive cells.

Making the bulk TCR libraries relied on previously described methods and listed TCR primers. A single record per CDR3 protein comes from TCRdb applying MiXCR to the PCR reads. This sample has about 63,000 distinct CDR3 sequences, with around a fifth found just once. This clonotype was counted many times. Its antigen remains unknown. Naive CD8 T cells, phenotype CD8+CD4-CCR7+CD45RA+, were sorted. J lost 4 bases, V lost 8 bases, and 7 bases had no gene match. Germline V gives CDR1 PRHDT, CDR2 FYEKMQ (reference sequence). This CDR3 is built from 14 residues. The origin of this receptor is a human donor in good health. Some libraries in this study had Jurkat cell RNA spiked in. V usage is TRBV13 and J usage is TRBJ2-1; 8 nucleotides align to TRBD1. Sample: naive CD8+ T cells from blood, with Jurkat cell RNA spiked in. Sample subset: FACS-sorted CD8+CD4-CCR7+CD45RA+ naive T cells. CDR3 sequence: CASGGTGDYNEQFF. The CDR3 DNA is TGTGCCAGCGGCGGGACAGGAGATTACAATGAGCAGTTCTTC. The full variable domain, its missing parts supplied by reference TRBV13 and TRBJ2-1, is AAGVIQSPRHLIKEKRETATLKCYPIPRHDTVYWYQQGPGQDPQFLISFYEKMQSDKGSIPDRFSAQQFSDYHSELNMSSLELGDSALYFCASGGTGDYNEQFFGPGTRLTVL.